A single sample gave rise to the 6 T cell receptor beta chains below, sequenced in a study of regulatory T cells in long-lasting Graves disease. CDR3 regions were amplified by Arm-PCR using iRepertoire HTBI primers to build TCR beta libraries. TCRdb used MiXCR to reprocess the multiplex PCR reads, holding one entry per CDR3 protein. Here the sample spans 350,000 to 450,000 distinct CDR3 sequences, over 12% being singletons. Time point denoted: newly diagnosed GD, antithyroid drugs for less than 3 months. PBMC-extracted RNA yielded the TCR library. The data also belong to a second study, concerning T cells in Graves' hyperthyroidism and ophthalmopathy.

The material sequenced was peripheral blood mononuclear cells (PBMCs), taken at new diagnosis, from a patient treated with antithyroid drugs. These receptors all stem from a woman aged 40 to 50 with Graves disease.

This clonotype has at least ten counts. The rearrangement links TRBV6-5 to TRBJ2-2; no definite D call. Germline CDR1 and CDR2: MNHEY and SVGAGI. Trimming cost V 2 bases and J 5 bases, with 15 bases left between them. The CDR3 runs 16 residues. In nucleotides, the CDR3 is TGTGCCAGCAGTTACGGTGGAGCGATCGAGACCGGGGAGCTGTTTTTT. Its translation is CASSYGGAIETGELFF.

Only a few counts were recorded for this clonotype. A much more abundant neighbour one base away suggests this may be a read error. The V gene is TRBV6-2 or TRBV6-3, the J gene TRBJ2-1; 12 nucleotides align to TRBD2. With V trimmed by 2 bases and J by 4 bases, 3 bases remained unmatched. The CDR3 covers 16 residues. Per germline, CDR1 MNHEY and CDR2 SVGEGT. The CDR3 loop reads CASSYPSGGAYNEQFF. Here the CDR3 DNA reads TGTGCCAGCAGTTACCCTAGCGGGGGGGCGTACAATGAGCAGTTCTTC.

This clonotype was seen many times. The rearrangement links TRBV11-2 to TRBJ2-7; D gene ambiguous. The germline gives CDR1 SGHAT, CDR2 FQNNGV. The CDR3 runs 15 residues. V was shortened by 4 bases and J by 5 bases, with 18 bases between the two germline ends. The CDR3 DNA reads as TGTGCCAGCAGCTCAACTACAGCACCCGCCGACGAGCAGTACTTC. The encoded protein is CASSSTTAPADEQYF.

In this sample, this clonotype turned up many times. This sequence joins TRBV10-3 and TRBJ1-2; D gene ambiguous. V was shortened by 6 bases and J by 2 bases, with 22 bases between the two germline ends. From germline, CDR1 is ENHRY and CDR2 SYGVKD. There are 17 residues in the CDR3. CDR3 bases: TGTGCCATCAGAAGGATGGGGTCGCCCCAGTTAAACTATGGCTACACCTTC. This encodes CAIRRMGSPQLNYGYTF.

This clonotype has ten or more counts. This chain joins TRBV30 and TRBJ2-3, with 11 positions matching TRBD2. Germline V gives CDR1 GTSNPN, CDR2 SVGIG (reference sequence). CDR3 length: 14 residues. V shed 5 bases and J 1 base; nucleotides not matched to a gene: 2. The CDR3 coding sequence is TGTGCCTGGGAGGGACTAGCGGGCACAGATACGCAGTATTTT. Translation: CAWEGLAGTDTQYF.

This clonotype was counted ten times or more. V and J are TRBV11-2 and TRBJ2-7; D is unclear. V lost 4 bases and J 5 bases, leaving 15 bases between the germline ends. This CDR3 is built from 14 residues. Per the germline V gene, CDR1 is SGHAT and CDR2 is FQNNGV. The CDR3 reads CASSSRAIGHEQYF. The CDR3, as DNA: TGTGCCAGCAGCTCGAGAGCGATCGGGCACGAGCAGTACTTC.